Included here is one TCR beta chain sequence, with context. V shed 6 bases, J shed 4 bases, and the junction held 9 bases outside the gene matches. The CDR3 consists of 17 residues. Germline CDR1 reads LGHNA; CDR2 reads YNFKEQ. The method was immunoSEQ multiplex PCR; TCRdb's version includes in-frame clones alone and lacks a portion of them. In the table there are about 120,000 clones, over 65% of which are singletons. This specimen belongs to a study of blood T cell repertoires in COVID-19. This chain uses TRBV4-2 with TRBJ2-3, with TRBD2 matching 14 bases. The sequence came from a man aged 25 to 40 with acute or convalescent COVID-19. The source material was peripheral blood. CDR3 loop: CASSPGLAGVGADTQYF. CDR3 in DNA: TGTGCCAGCAGTCCGGGACTAGCGGGGGTAGGGGCAGATACGCAGTATTTT.